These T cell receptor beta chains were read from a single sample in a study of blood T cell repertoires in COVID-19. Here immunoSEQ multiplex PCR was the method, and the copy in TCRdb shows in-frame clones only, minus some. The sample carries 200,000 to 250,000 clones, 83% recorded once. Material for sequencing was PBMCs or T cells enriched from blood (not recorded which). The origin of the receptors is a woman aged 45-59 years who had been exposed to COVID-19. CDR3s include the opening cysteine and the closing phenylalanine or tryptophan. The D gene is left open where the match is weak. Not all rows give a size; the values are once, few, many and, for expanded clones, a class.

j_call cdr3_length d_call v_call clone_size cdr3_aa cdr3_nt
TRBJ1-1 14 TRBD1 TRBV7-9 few CASSLTGGRTEAFF TGTGCCAGCAGCCTAACAGGGGGACGGACTGAAGCTTTCTTT
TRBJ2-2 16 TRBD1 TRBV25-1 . CASSEGRGGPTGELFF TGTGCCAGCAGTGAGGGGAGAGGGGGCCCCACCGGGGAGCTGTTTTTT
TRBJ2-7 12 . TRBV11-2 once CASSSTRYEQYF TGTGCCAGCAGTTCTACGCGGTACGAGCAGTACTTC
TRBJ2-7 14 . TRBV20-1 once CSASGGIPPYEQYF TGCAGTGCTAGTGGAGGGATCCCCCCCTACGAGCAGTACTTC
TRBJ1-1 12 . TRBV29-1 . CSVDERAGEAFF TGCAGCGTTGATGAGAGGGCGGGTGAAGCTTTCTTT
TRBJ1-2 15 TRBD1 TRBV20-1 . CSASDQDRGYAGYTF TGCAGTGCTAGTGACCAGGACAGGGGTTACGCTGGCTACACCTTC
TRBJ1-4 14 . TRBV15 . CATSNEKGHEKLFF TGTGCCACCAGCAATGAAAAGGGGCATGAAAAACTGTTTTTT
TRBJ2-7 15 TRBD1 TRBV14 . CASSNPKGGTGEQYF TGTGCCAGCAGCAACCCGAAAGGGGGCACCGGCGAGCAGTACTTC
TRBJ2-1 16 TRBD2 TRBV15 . CATSRGTSGADNEQFF TGTGCCACCAGCAGAGGAACTAGCGGGGCCGACAATGAGCAGTTCTTC
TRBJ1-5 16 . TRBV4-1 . CASSQGGSLSNQPQHF TGCGCCAGCAGCCAAGGAGGATCCCTCTCCAATCAGCCCCAGCATTTT
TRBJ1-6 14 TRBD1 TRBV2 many CASSGGTGYSPLHF TGTGCCAGCAGTGGAGGGACAGGTTATTCACCCCTCCACTTT
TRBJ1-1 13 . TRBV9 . CASSVGGRTEAFF TGTGCCAGCAGCGTCGGGGGACGGACTGAAGCTTTCTTT
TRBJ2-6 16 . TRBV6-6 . CASSQMSSSGANVLTF TGTGCCAGCAGCCAGATGTCAAGCTCTGGGGCCAACGTCCTGACTTTC
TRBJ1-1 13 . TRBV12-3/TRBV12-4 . CASSLGGGPEAFF TGTGCCAGCAGTTTAGGGGGAGGACCTGAAGCTTTCTTT